The 9 T cell receptor beta chains below were found in one sample sequenced in a study of blood T cells in healthy people across ages. The use of a sample-barcoded 5' primer and a J-beta primer mix characterized a second PCR of roughly 6 to 11 cycles. Each CDR3 protein is one row after TCRdb ran MiXCR on the 5' RACE reads. This sample yields about 570,000 distinct CDR3 sequences, of which 27% are seen a single time; about a fifth belongs to the top ten. The sample comprised blood. These receptors were obtained from a woman aged 70-85 years in good health.

The J gene is TRBJ2-3, the V gene TRBV7-2; 13 positions agree with TRBD2. V trimming: 6 bases; J trimming: 14 bases; junction bases outside the gene matches: 5. The CDR3 is made up of 12 amino acids. Germline CDR1 SGHTA, CDR2 FQGNSA. In nucleotides, the CDR3 is TGTGCCAGCAGTTTGGGACTAGCGGGGACGTATTTT. Amino acids: CASSLGLAGTYF. Variable domain in full (rest from reference TRBV7-2 and TRBJ2-3): GAGVSQSPSNKVTEKGKDVELRCDPISGHTALYWYRQSLGQGLEFLIYFQGNSAPDKSGLPSDRFSAERTGGSVSTLTIQRTQQEDSAVYLCASSLGLAGTYFGPGTRLTVL.

This chain connects TRBV20-1 to TRBJ2-5; no definite D call. Germline V gene data show CDR1 as DFQATT and CDR2 as SNEGSKA (reference sequence). The V end was cut by 4 bases, the J end by 0 bases, with 15 bases between. The CDR3 has 15 amino acids. DNA of the CDR3: TGCAGTGCTAAGGCCCTTATCTCGAACCAAGAGACCCAGTACTTC. Amino acid sequence: CSAKALISNQETQYF.

The chain couples TRBV12-5 to TRBJ2-1, with D tentatively TRBD1 (5 bases). Between the trimmed V and J ends, which lost 4 bases and 5 bases, there was a span of 21 bases. CDR1 and CDR2 (germline): LGHNT, FRNRAP. This CDR3 has 17 amino acids. The CDR3 reads CASGSHARTNTHNEQFF. In DNA, the CDR3 is TGTGCTAGTGGTTCCCACGCCCGGACAAATACCCACAATGAGCAGTTCTTC.

Many counts were recorded for this clonotype. The chain joins TRBV25-1 to TRBJ2-7, with D uncertain. CDR1 and CDR2 (germline): MGHDK, SYGVNS. The CDR3 consists of 11 residues. Between the trimmed V and J ends, which lost 4 bases and 9 bases, there was a span of 10 bases. The CDR3, as DNA: TGTGCCAGCAGTGCCGGCCGAGCGCAGTACTTC. This gives the protein CASSAGRAQYF.

This rearrangement joins TRBV20-1 to TRBJ1-1; no firm D call. Trimming took 0 bases from V and 1 from J, leaving 6 bases between them. This CDR3 has 13 residues. CDR1 and CDR2 from the germline V gene are DFQATT and SNEGSKA (reference sequence). CDR3 residues: CSARDTQNTEAFF. In DNA form, the CDR3 reads TGCAGTGCTAGAGATACACAGAACACTGAAGCTTTCTTT.

The gene calls are TRBV20-1 and TRBJ2-4; D perhaps matches TRBD2 (5 bases). Germline V gene data show CDR1 as DFQATT and CDR2 as SNEGSKA (reference sequence). The CDR3 runs to 14 residues. Trimming pared 6 bases from V and 10 bases from J, leaving 22 bases between. The CDR3 region is CSAQPGQVPGIQYF. CDR3 nucleotide sequence: TGCAGTGCCCAACCGGGCCAGGTCCCGGGGATTCAGTACTTC.

On this clonotype: A read error is possible here, since a much larger clone lies one base away. The CDR3 loop reads CAIYRPNTEAFF. CDR3 bases: TGTGCCATCTACAGGCCGAACACTGAAGCTTTCTTT. The genes are TRBV6-5 and TRBJ1-1, with D perhaps matching TRBD1 (5 bases). The CDR3 spans 12 residues. Trimming stripped 10 bases from V and 1 base from J, with 10 bases between. Germline-derived CDR1 and CDR2 are MNHEY and SVGAGI.

This chain connects TRBV24-1 to TRBJ2-6; no definite D call. Trimming cost V 3 bases and J 4 bases, with 6 bases left between them. The germline gives CDR1 KGHDR, CDR2 SFDVKD. This CDR3 has 14 amino acids. The CDR3 bases are TGTGCCACCAGTGATCCAATGGGGGCCAACGTCCTGACTTTC. Its protein product is CATSDPMGANVLTF.

There are a few counts of this clonotype. The chain employs TRBV7-2 and TRBJ2-1; 9 bases fit TRBD2. This CDR3 has 15 amino acids. Trimming took 2 bases from V and 9 from J; bases not matched to a gene: 8. The germline V gene has CDR1 SGHTA and CDR2 FQGNSA. CDR3 sequence reads: CASSLSSGEYGEQFF. The CDR3 DNA sequence: TGTGCCAGCAGCTTATCTAGCGGGGAGTACGGTGAGCAGTTCTTC. The variable domain in full, completed from reference TRBV7-2 and TRBJ2-1, reads GAGVSQSPSNKVTEKGKDVELRCDPISGHTALYWYRQSLGQGLEFLIYFQGNSAPDKSGLPSDRFSAERTGGSVSTLTIQRTQQEDSAVYLCASSLSSGEYGEQFFGPGTRLTVL.